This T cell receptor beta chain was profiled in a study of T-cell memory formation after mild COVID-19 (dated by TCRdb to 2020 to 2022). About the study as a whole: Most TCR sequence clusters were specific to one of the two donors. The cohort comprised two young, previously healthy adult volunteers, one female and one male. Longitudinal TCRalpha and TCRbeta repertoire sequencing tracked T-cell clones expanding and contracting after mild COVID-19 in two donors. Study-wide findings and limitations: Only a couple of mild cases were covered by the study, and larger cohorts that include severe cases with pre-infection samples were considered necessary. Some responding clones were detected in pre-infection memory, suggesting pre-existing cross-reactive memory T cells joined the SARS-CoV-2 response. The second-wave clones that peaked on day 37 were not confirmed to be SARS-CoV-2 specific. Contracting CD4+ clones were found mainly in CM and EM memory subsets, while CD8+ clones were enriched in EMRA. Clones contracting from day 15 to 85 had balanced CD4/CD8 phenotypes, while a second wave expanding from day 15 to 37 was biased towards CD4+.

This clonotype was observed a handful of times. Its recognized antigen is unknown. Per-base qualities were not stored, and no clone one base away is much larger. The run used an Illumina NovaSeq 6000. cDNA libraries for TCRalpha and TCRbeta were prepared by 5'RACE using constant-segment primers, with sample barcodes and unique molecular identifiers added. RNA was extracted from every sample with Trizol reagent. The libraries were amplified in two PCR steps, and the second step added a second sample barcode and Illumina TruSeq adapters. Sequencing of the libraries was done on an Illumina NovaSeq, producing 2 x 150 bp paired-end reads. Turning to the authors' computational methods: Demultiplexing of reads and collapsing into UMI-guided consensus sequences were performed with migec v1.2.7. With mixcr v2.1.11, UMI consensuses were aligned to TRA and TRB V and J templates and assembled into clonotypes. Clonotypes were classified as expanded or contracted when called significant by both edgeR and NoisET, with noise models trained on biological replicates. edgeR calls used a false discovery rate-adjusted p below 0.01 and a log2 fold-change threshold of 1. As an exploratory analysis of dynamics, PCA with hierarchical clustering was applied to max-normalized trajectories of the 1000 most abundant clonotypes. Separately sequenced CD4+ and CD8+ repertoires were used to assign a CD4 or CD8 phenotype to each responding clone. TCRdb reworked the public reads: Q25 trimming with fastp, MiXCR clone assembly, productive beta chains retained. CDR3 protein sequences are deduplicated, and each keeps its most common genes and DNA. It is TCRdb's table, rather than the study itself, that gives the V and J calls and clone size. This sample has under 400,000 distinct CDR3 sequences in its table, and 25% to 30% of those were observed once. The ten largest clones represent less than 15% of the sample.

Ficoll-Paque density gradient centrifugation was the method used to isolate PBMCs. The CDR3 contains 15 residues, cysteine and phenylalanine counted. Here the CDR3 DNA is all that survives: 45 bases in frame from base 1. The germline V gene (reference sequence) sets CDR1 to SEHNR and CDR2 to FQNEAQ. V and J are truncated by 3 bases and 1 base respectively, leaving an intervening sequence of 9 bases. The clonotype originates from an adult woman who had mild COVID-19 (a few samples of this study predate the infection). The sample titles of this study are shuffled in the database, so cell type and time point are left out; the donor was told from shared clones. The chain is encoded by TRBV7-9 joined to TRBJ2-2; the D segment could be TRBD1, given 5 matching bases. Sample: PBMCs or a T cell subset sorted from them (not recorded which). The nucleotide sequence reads TGTGCCAGCAGCTTTCTTAGGGGGAACACCGGGGAGCTGTTTTTT. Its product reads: CASSFLRGNTGELFF. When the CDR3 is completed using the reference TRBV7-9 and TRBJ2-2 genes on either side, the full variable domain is DTGVSQNPRHKITKRGQNVTFRCDPISEHNRLYWYRQTLGQGPEFLTYFQNEAQLEKSRLLSDRFSAERPKGSFSTLEIQRTEQGDSAMYLCASSFLRGNTGELFFGEGSRLTVL.